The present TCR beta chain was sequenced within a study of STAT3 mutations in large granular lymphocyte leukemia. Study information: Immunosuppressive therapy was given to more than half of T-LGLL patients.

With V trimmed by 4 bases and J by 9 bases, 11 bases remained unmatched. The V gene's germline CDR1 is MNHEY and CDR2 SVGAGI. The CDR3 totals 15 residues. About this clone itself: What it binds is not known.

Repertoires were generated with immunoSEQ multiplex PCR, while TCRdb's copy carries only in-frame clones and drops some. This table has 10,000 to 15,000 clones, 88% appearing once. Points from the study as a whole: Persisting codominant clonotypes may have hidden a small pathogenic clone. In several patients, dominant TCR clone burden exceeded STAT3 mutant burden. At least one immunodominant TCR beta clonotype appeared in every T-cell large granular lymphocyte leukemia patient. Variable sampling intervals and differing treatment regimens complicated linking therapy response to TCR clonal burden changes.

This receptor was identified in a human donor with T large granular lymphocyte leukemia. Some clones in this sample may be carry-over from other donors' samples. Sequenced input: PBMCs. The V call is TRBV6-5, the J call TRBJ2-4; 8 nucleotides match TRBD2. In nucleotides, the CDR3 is TGTGCCAGCAGTTTTAGCGGGACGGCCGTCGGCATTCAGTACTTC. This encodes CASSFSGTAVGIQYF.